One and the same sample provided the 18 T cell receptor beta chains below, sequenced in a study of blood T cell dynamics during melanoma immunotherapy. Time point of the sample: week 3, after first cycle of checkpoint inhibitor. Clones were read by immunoSEQ multiplex PCR, and TCRdb kept only the in-frame ones, dropping some. The sample holds 25,000 to 30,000 clones; approximately 80% are singletons and the top ten take 10%. Specimen: blood, collected from a patient treated with checkpoint blockade. The origin of the receptors is a human donor with melanoma.

The V and J genes are TRBV5-4 and TRBJ1-2, with D possibly being TRBD1 (5 bases). Germline lookup yields CDR1 SGHNT and CDR2 YYREEE (reference sequence). The CDR3 length is 14 residues. V lost 6 bases, J lost 4 bases, and 16 bases lay in between. The CDR3 sequence: CASKVGTDSYGYTF. The CDR3 bases are TGTGCCAGCAAAGTGGGGACGGACTCCTATGGCTACACCTTC.

The genes are TRBV11-2 and TRBJ2-1; D tentatively fits TRBD1 or TRBD2 (5 bases each). V dropped 4 bases and J dropped 9 bases, with 10 bases sitting between them. Germline values: CDR1 SGHAT, CDR2 FQNNGV. The CDR3 covers 12 residues. The CDR3 spells CASSSRGLEQFF. The CDR3, as DNA: TGTGCCAGCAGCTCCCGGGGCCTTGAGCAGTTCTTC.

The J gene is TRBJ1-2, the V gene TRBV6-1, with 8 positions matching TRBD1. Germline-derived CDR1 and CDR2 are MNHNS and SASEGT. Trimming removed 6 bases from V and 8 bases from J; junction bases left unmatched: 11. The CDR3 totals 14 residues. CDR3 residues: CASRRTGSLEGYTF. The CDR3, as DNA: TGTGCCAGCAGGAGGACAGGGAGTCTCGAGGGCTACACCTTC.

This chain uses TRBV7-6 with TRBJ2-3; the match to TRBD2 covers 7 bases. The V and J ends lost 1 base and 1 base, in that order; junction bases with no gene match: 5. The CDR3 has 16 residues. The V gene's germline CDR1 is SGHVS and CDR2 FNYEAQ. CDR3 region: CASSLGREWGTDTQYF. DNA of the CDR3: TGTGCCAGCAGCTTAGGGCGGGAGTGGGGCACAGATACGCAGTATTTT.

DNA of the CDR3: TGTGCCAGCAGTTCCTATGGACAGGTCTCCGAGCAGTACTTC. It specifies CASSSYGQVSEQYF. The chain employs TRBV28 and TRBJ2-7; 7 bases agree with TRBD1. In germline, CDR1 is MDHEN, CDR2 SYDVKM. V gave up 4 bases and J gave up 6 bases; unmatched junction bases: 9. The CDR3 sequence is 14 residues long.

There are a few counts of this clone. The genes are TRBV4-1 and TRBJ1-2; TRBD1 might be the D (5 bases). Germline V gene data show CDR1 as MGHRA and CDR2 as YSYEKL. The CDR3 consists of 15 residues. Trimming cost V 3 bases and J 2 bases, with 13 bases left between them. For the CDR3, the DNA is TGCGCCAGCAGCCAGGTGGAACAGGCCAACTATGGCTACACCTTC. Its protein is CASSQVEQANYGYTF.

This chain connects TRBV11-3 to TRBJ1-1, with D hard to call. From germline, CDR1 is SGHNT and CDR2 YENEEA. This CDR3 has 13 residues. V was cut by 5 bases and J by 5 bases, with 12 bases left in between. The CDR3 region has the DNA TGTGCCAGCAGCCCAAGGGTGGGGACTGAAGCTTTCTTT. Residues: CASSPRVGTEAFF.

This chain connects TRBV5-4 to TRBJ2-7; D gene ambiguous. V lost 0 bases to trimming and J lost 5 bases, with 9 bases between them. The V gene's germline CDR1 is SGHNT and CDR2 YYREEE (reference sequence). The CDR3 is 13 residues long. In DNA form, the CDR3 reads TGTGCCAGCAGCTTGGAAGTTAGTAACGAGCAGTACTTC. As protein: CASSLEVSNEQYF. The variable domain in full, completed from reference TRBV5-4 and TRBJ2-7, reads ETGVTQSPTHLIKTRGQQVTLRCSSQSGHNTVSWYQQALGQGPQFIFQYYREEENGRGNFPPRFSGLQFPNYSSELNVNALELDDSALYLCASSLEVSNEQYFGPGTRLTVT.

The chain is built from TRBV7-9 and TRBJ2-6, with no clear D. The V gene lost 5 bases and the J gene lost 4 bases, with 12 bases spanning the gap. Germline CDR1 and CDR2: SEHNR and FQNEAQ (reference sequence). This CDR3 spans 15 amino acids. The CDR3 spells CASSPDGGGANVLTF. In DNA form, the CDR3 reads TGTGCCAGCAGCCCCGACGGCGGCGGGGCCAACGTCCTGACTTTC.

The chain employs TRBV5-4 and TRBJ1-3; D unresolved. Trimming removed 1 base from V and 9 bases from J, with 14 bases in between. The length of the CDR3 is 14 residues. Germline V gene sequence: CDR1 SGHNT, CDR2 YYREEE (reference sequence). This CDR3 is CASSLNGYPGTIYF. The CDR3 region has the DNA TGTGCCAGCAGCTTGAACGGCTACCCAGGCACCATATATTTT.

The chain carries TRBV28 and TRBJ2-2; no firm D call. This CDR3 has 12 residues. In germline, CDR1 is MDHEN, CDR2 SYDVKM. V shed 6 bases and J shed 8 bases, with 10 bases lying between them. The CDR3 DNA reads as TGTGCCAGCAGGTACTGGGCTGGGGAGCTGTTTTTT. It specifies CASRYWAGELFF.

Written as DNA, the CDR3 is TGCGCCAGCAGCTTGACAAACAGTGGCTCTGGAAACACCATATATTTT. The encoded protein is CASSLTNSGSGNTIYF. The rearrangement uses TRBV5-1 and TRBJ1-3, with D uncertain. Germline V gives CDR1 SGHRS, CDR2 YFSETQ. V gave up 1 base and J gave up 0 bases, with 11 bases separating them. The CDR3 is 16 residues long.

The chain joins TRBV7-9 to TRBJ1-5; D is undetermined. The CDR3 is 13 residues long. Trimming removed 0 bases from V and 0 bases from J, with 0 bases in between. Germline V lookup: CDR1 SEHNR, CDR2 FQNEAQ (reference sequence). CDR3 region: CASSLASNQPQHF. The CDR3 DNA sequence: TGTGCCAGCAGCTTAGCTAGCAATCAGCCCCAGCATTTT.

V is TRBV6-1 and J is TRBJ1-2, with D possibly TRBD1 on 6 matching bases. With 1 base removed from V and 5 bases from J, the gap between germline ends came to 11 bases. The length of the CDR3 is 14 residues. CDR1 and CDR2 from the germline V gene are MNHNS and SASEGT. This chain's CDR3 is CASSEGRGLYGYTF. The CDR3 DNA sequence: TGTGCCAGCAGTGAAGGGAGGGGGTTATATGGCTACACCTTC.

The chain has TRBV2 and TRBJ2-5; 11 positions match TRBD1. This CDR3 spans 14 amino acids. The J segment lost 4 bases and the V segment lost 6 bases, leaving 4 bases of the junction unmatched. Per germline, CDR1 SNHLY and CDR2 FYNNEI. The CDR3 loop is CASSQGQGGETQYF. The DNA of the CDR3 is TGTGCCAGCAGCCAGGGACAGGGGGGAGAGACCCAGTACTTC.

V gene TRBV5-1 combines with J gene TRBJ2-1; possibly TRBD2 for D (6 bases). V was pared by 0 bases and J by 7 bases, with 8 bases between. There are 13 residues in the CDR3. Germline loops: CDR1 SGHRS, CDR2 YFSETQ. The CDR3 protein is CASSLAEGNEQFF. The CDR3 nucleotides read TGCGCCAGCAGCTTGGCGGAGGGAAATGAGCAGTTCTTC.

This chain connects TRBV6-5 to TRBJ2-7; D unclear. CDR3 length: 14 amino acids. Germline V gene data show CDR1 as MNHEY and CDR2 as SVGAGI. Trimming removed 1 base at V and 3 bases at J, with 10 bases between. CDR3 sequence reads: CASSYWASDYEQYF. Here the CDR3 DNA reads TGTGCCAGCAGTTACTGGGCCAGTGACTACGAGCAGTACTTC.

The genes are TRBV6-5 and TRBJ1-6; maybe TRBD1 (5 bases). The germline V gene has CDR1 MNHEY and CDR2 SVGAGI. The CDR3 contains 13 residues. Trimming removed 6 bases from V and 8 bases from J, with 11 bases in between. The CDR3 DNA reads TGTGCCAGCAGCCCAGGGTTTGATTCACCCCTCCACTTT. Protein product: CASSPGFDSPLHF.